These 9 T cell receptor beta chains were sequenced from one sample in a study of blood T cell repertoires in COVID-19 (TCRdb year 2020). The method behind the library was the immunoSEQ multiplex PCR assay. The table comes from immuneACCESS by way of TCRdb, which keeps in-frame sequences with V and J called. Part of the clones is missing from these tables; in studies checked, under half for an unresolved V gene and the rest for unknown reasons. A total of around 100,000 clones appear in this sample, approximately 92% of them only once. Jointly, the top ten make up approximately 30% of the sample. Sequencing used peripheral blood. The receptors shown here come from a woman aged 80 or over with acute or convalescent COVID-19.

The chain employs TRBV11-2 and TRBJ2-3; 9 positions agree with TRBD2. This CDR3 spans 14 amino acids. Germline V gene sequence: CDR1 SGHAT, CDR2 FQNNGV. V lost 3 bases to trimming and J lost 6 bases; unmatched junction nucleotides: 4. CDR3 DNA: TGTGCCAGCAGCTTGGGACTAGCATCGGATACGCAGTATTTT. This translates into CASSLGLASDTQYF.

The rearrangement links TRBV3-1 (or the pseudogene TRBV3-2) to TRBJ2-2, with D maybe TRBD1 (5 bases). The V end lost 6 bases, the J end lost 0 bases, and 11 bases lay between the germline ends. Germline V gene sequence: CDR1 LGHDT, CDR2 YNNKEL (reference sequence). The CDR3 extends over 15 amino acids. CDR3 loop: CASRQMGPNTGELFF. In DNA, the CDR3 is TGTGCCAGCAGGCAGATGGGGCCGAACACCGGGGAGCTGTTTTTT.

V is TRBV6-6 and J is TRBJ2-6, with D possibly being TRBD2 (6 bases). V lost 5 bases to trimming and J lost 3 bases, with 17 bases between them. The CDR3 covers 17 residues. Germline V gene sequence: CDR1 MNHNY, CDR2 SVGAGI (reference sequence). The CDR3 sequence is CASSQGGGRDGANVLTF. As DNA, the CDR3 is TGTGCCAGCAGTCAGGGAGGAGGCCGGGATGGGGCCAACGTCCTGACTTTC.

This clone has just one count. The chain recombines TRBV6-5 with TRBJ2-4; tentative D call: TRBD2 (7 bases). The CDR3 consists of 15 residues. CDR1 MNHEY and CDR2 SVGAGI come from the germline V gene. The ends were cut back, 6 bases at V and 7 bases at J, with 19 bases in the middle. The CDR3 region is CASRDGWRGGNIQYF. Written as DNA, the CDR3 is TGTGCCAGCAGAGATGGTTGGAGGGGGGGTAACATTCAGTACTTC.

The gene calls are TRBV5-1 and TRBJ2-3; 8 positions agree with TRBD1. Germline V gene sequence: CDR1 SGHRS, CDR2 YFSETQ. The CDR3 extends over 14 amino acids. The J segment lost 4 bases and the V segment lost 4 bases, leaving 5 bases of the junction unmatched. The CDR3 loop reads CASSHGQGPDTQYF. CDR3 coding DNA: TGCGCCAGCAGCCACGGACAGGGACCAGATACGCAGTATTTT.

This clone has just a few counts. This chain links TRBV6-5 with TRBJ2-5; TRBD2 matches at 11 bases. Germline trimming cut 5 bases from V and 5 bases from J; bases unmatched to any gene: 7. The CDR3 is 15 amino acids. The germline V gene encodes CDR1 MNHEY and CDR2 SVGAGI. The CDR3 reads CASSLSSGGFETQYF. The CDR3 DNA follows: TGTGCCAGCAGTCTTTCTAGCGGGGGGTTTGAGACCCAGTACTTC.

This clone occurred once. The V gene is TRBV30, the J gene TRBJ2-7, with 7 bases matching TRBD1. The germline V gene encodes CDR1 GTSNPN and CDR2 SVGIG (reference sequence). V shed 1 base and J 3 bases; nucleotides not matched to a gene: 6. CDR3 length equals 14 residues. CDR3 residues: CAWSADRSGYEQYF. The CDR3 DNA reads TGTGCCTGGAGTGCGGACAGGTCGGGCTACGAGCAGTACTTC.

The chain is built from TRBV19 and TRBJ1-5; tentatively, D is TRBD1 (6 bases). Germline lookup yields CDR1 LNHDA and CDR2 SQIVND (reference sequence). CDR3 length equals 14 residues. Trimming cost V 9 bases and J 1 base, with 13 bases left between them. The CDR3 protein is CASVIQGSNQPQHF. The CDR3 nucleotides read TGTGCCAGCGTTATACAGGGAAGCAATCAGCCCCAGCATTTT.

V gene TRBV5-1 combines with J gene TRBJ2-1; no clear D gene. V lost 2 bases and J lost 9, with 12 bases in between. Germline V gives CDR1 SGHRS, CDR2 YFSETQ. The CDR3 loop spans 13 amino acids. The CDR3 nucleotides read TGCGCCAGCAGCTTTGACATTGTCCTTGAGCAGTTCTTC. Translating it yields CASSFDIVLEQFF.